The clone carrying this T cell receptor (beta chain) has only a few counts. Its antigen is unknown. The data are from a study of T cell repertoires in cytomegalovirus infection. TCRdb analysed the reads with MiXCR anew, one entry per CDR3 protein. The repertoire holds around 69,000 distinct CDR3 sequences, about 26% seen once, with 59% in the top ten. Per germline, CDR1 MNHEY and CDR2 SVGAGI. V lost 4 bases and J lost 3; bases outside the gene matches: 6. This CDR3 region has 14 residues. The chain has TRBV6-5 and TRBJ2-7, with 7 bases identical to TRBD1. The sequence was collected from a human donor in good health (CMV status not recorded). Some clones in this sample may be carry-over from other donors' samples. The sample was CD8+ T cells from cultured PBMCs, taken from culture after CMV antigen stimulation. CDR3 amino acids: CASSSGQGVYEQYF. The CDR3 nucleotides read TGTGCCAGCAGTTCGGGGCAGGGGGTCTACGAGCAGTACTTC.